Shown below are 21 T cell receptor beta chains from a single sample sequenced in a study of T cell responses to AZD1222 COVID-19 vaccine. Method: immunoSEQ multiplex PCR; TCRdb's copy keeps in-frame clones and lacks some. The table has more than 100,000 clones, approximately 92% seen once. This specimen consisted of peripheral blood, obtained on day 0 of AZD1222 vaccination. The receptor set was obtained from an adult in good health.

The chain links TRBV30 to TRBJ2-7, with a tentative D call TRBD2 (6 bases). Trimming took 2 bases from V and 5 from J, leaving 10 bases between them. This CDR3 is built from 12 residues. The germline V gene encodes CDR1 GTSNPN and CDR2 SVGIG (reference sequence). Written as DNA, the CDR3 is TGTGCCTGGAGTCCCGGAGGGGACGAGCAGTACTTC. As protein: CAWSPGGDEQYF.

V is TRBV3-1 (or the pseudogene TRBV3-2) and J is TRBJ2-7; the D call may be TRBD1 or TRBD2 (6 bases each). V dropped 4 bases and J dropped 2 bases, with 9 bases sitting between them. The germline V gene has CDR1 LGHDT and CDR2 YNNKEL (reference sequence). The CDR3 loop spans 13 amino acids. Here the CDR3 DNA reads TGTGCCAGCAGCCGGGGGGCCCCCTACGAGCAGTACTTC. Its translation is CASSRGAPYEQYF.

This clone was observed a single time. The chain is built from TRBV2 and TRBJ2-7, with TRBD1 as a possible D gene (6 bases). The CDR3 has 12 residues. Trimming removed 3 bases at V and 8 bases at J, with 11 bases between. The germline V gene encodes CDR1 SNHLY and CDR2 FYNNEI. Here the CDR3 reads CASSDRRDKQYF. The CDR3 DNA reads TGTGCCAGCAGTGATAGAAGGGACAAGCAGTACTTC. Full variable domain (outside the CDR3, taken from reference TRBV2 and TRBJ2-7): EPEVTQTPSHQVTQMGQEVILRCVPISNHLYFYWYRQILGQKVEFLVSFYNNEISEKSEIFDDQFSVERPDGSNFTLKIRSTKLEDSAMYFCASSDRRDKQYFGPGTRLTVT.

The rearrangement links TRBV7-3 to TRBJ2-4; tentatively, D is TRBD1 (6 bases). Between the trimmed V and J ends, which lost 0 bases and 8 bases, there was a span of 14 bases. This CDR3 region has 15 residues. Germline V gene sequence: CDR1 SGHTA, CDR2 FQGTGA. The CDR3 DNA reads as TGTGCCAGCAGCTTAACGTGGACAGCGAGGGACATTCAGTACTTC. Translated: CASSLTWTARDIQYF. Variable domain in full (rest from reference TRBV7-3 and TRBJ2-4): GAGVSQTPSNKVTEKGKYVELRCDPISGHTALYWYRQSLGQGPEFLIYFQGTGAADDSGLPNDRFFAVRPEGSVSTLKIQRTERGDSAVYLCASSLTWTARDIQYFGAGTRLSVL.

The chain employs TRBV2 and TRBJ1-4; D not resolved. The ends were cut back, 6 bases at V and 6 bases at J, with 11 bases in the middle. This CDR3 contains 13 residues. Germline V gene data show CDR1 as SNHLY and CDR2 as FYNNEI. CDR3 region: CASRRDRDEKLFF. CDR3 nucleotides: TGTGCCAGCAGGAGGGATAGGGATGAAAAACTGTTTTTT.

The chain couples TRBV12-3 or TRBV12-4 to TRBJ1-1; the D is unclear. Trimming shortened V by 6 bases and J by 7 bases, and 15 bases separated the two germline ends. The CDR3 consists of 13 residues. The CDR3 protein is CASRGGGRGEAFF. The CDR3 DNA sequence: TGTGCCAGCAGGGGAGGCGGAAGAGGTGAAGCTTTCTTT.

The V gene is TRBV28, the J gene TRBJ1-2; D is possibly TRBD1 (6 bases). The CDR3 spans 12 residues. Trimming removed 5 bases at V and 4 bases at J, with 8 bases between. The V gene's germline CDR1 is MDHEN and CDR2 SYDVKM. The CDR3 loop reads CASSPGVYGYTF. In DNA form, the CDR3 reads TGTGCCAGCAGTCCAGGGGTCTATGGCTACACCTTC.

The chain has TRBV25-1 and TRBJ2-1, with TRBD2 as a possible D gene (6 bases). The germline V and J ends were trimmed by 2 bases and 3 bases, with 11 bases remaining between them. The length of the CDR3 is 15 residues. Germline CDR1 reads MGHDK; CDR2 reads SYGVNS. CDR3 DNA sequence: TGTGCCAGCAGTGAACATAGCGGCTACTACAATGAGCAGTTCTTC. The encoded protein is CASSEHSGYYNEQFF.

The chain has TRBV4-2 and TRBJ1-5; D gene unclear. The length of the CDR3 is 16 residues. Germline CDR1 reads LGHNA; CDR2 reads YNFKEQ. Trimming pared 0 bases from V and 3 bases from J, leaving 12 bases between. For the CDR3, the DNA is TGTGCCAGCAGCCAAGATCCCAGCGGCCCCAATCAGCCCCAGCATTTT. This encodes CASSQDPSGPNQPQHF.

The chain is built from TRBV18 and TRBJ1-1; the match to TRBD1 covers 9 bases. The V and J ends lost 3 bases and 3 bases, in that order; junction bases with no gene match: 11. The V gene's germline CDR1 is KGHSH and CDR2 LQKENI. CDR3 length: 17 amino acids. The CDR3 reads CASSPLQGAGGDTEAFF. The CDR3 DNA follows: TGTGCCAGCTCACCTTTACAGGGGGCAGGAGGGGACACTGAAGCTTTCTTT.

J is TRBJ2-2 and V is TRBV6-6; the D gene is possibly TRBD2 (6 bases). The germline V gene has CDR1 MNHNY and CDR2 SVGAGI (reference sequence). V dropped 6 bases and J dropped 0 bases, with 26 bases sitting between them. This CDR3 spans 20 amino acids. Written as DNA, the CDR3 is TGTGCCAGCAGCCGAGCCCTTCAAGGAGGGGTCAACGCGAACACCGGGGAGCTGTTTTTT. Amino acids: CASSRALQGGVNANTGELFF.

The V and J genes are TRBV5-1 and TRBJ1-4; TRBD1 agrees at 7 bases. Germline V CDR1 and CDR2: SGHRS, YFSETQ. This CDR3 comprises 14 residues. The ends lost 4 bases at V and 8 bases at J; junction bases unmatched: 8. Here the CDR3 reads CASSPDRAKEKLFF. The CDR3 nucleotides read TGCGCCAGCAGCCCTGACAGGGCAAAGGAAAAACTGTTTTTT.

The chain recombines TRBV3-1 (or the pseudogene TRBV3-2) with TRBJ2-3, with 8 bases aligning to TRBD2. Germline CDR1 is LGHDT and CDR2 is YNNKEL (reference sequence). Trimming at V came to 6 bases and at J to 8 bases, leaving 10 bases not matched to a gene. The CDR3 is 14 amino acids. CDR3: CASRGRPAGGTQYF. In nucleotides, the CDR3 is TGTGCCAGCAGGGGCCGCCCGGCGGGAGGTACGCAGTATTTT.

Comment on this clone: Mismatch with germline at one junction end may stem from a read error. The gene calls are TRBV6-5 and TRBJ2-3; 11 nucleotides align to TRBD2. There are 14 residues in the CDR3. The V gene's germline CDR1 is MNHEY and CDR2 SVGAGI. CDR3 sequence reads: CASGGSGREGEWDF. CDR3 sequence (DNA): TGTGCCAGCGGCGGTAGCGGGAGGGAGGGAGAATGGGATTTT.

The CDR3 region is CASSLAGLRVGQYF. The CDR3 DNA follows: TGTGCCAGCAGCTTGGCCGGACTAAGAGTGGGGCAGTACTTC. This chain connects TRBV5-5 to TRBJ2-7; D might be TRBD2 (6 bases). Germline V lookup: CDR1 SGHKS, CDR2 YYEKEE (reference sequence). V dropped 0 bases and J dropped 9 bases, with 16 bases sitting between them. The CDR3 has 14 amino acids.

The chain combines TRBV7-2 with TRBJ2-2; 8 nucleotides agree with TRBD2. The J segment lost 2 bases and the V segment lost 1 base, leaving 12 bases of the junction unmatched. The CDR3 is 19 residues long. The germline CDR1 and CDR2 sequences are SGHTA and FQGNSA. CDR3 sequence: CASSLVSPIGTRNTGELFF. DNA of the CDR3: TGTGCCAGCAGCTTAGTATCGCCTATCGGGACTAGAAACACCGGGGAGCTGTTTTTT.

J is TRBJ1-5 and V is TRBV7-2, with a weak D call TRBD1 (5 bases). V dropped 3 bases and J dropped 0 bases, with 9 bases sitting between them. Germline CDR1 reads SGHTA; CDR2 reads FQGNSA. The CDR3 sequence is 15 residues long. CDR3 DNA sequence: TGTGCCAGCAGCTTGACAGTGGTTAGCAATCAGCCCCAGCATTTT. Its translation: CASSLTVVSNQPQHF. Full variable domain (missing parts from reference TRBV7-2 and TRBJ1-5): GAGVSQSPSNKVTEKGKDVELRCDPISGHTALYWYRQSLGQGLEFLIYFQGNSAPDKSGLPSDRFSAERTGGSVSTLTIQRTQQEDSAVYLCASSLTVVSNQPQHFGDGTRLSIL.

This chain links TRBV28 with TRBJ1-1, with D perhaps TRBD1 (6 bases). Germline CDR1 and CDR2: MDHEN and SYDVKM. The ends were cut back, 7 bases at V and 5 bases at J, with 11 bases in the middle. The CDR3 loop spans 12 amino acids. The CDR3 DNA sequence: TGTGCCAGCAAGGGGGGGGAGACTGAAGCTTTCTTT. Translation: CASKGGETEAFF.

The gene calls are TRBV7-2 and TRBJ1-3, with a tentative D call TRBD1 (6 bases). V lost 1 base to trimming and J lost 5 bases, with 12 bases between them. Germline assignment: CDR1 SGHTA and CDR2 FQGNSA. CDR3 size: 15 residues. CDR3 residues: CASSLEKGTRNTIYF. The CDR3 DNA follows: TGTGCCAGCAGCTTAGAAAAGGGGACACGAAACACCATATATTTT.

The CDR3 loop is CASSLTSDSNYGYTF. As DNA, the CDR3 is TGTGCCAGCAGCCTCACGAGCGACTCCAACTATGGCTACACCTTC. The V and J genes are TRBV3-1 (or the pseudogene TRBV3-2) and TRBJ1-2; D ambiguous. Trimming left V 4 bases short and J 2 bases short, with 14 bases between. Per the germline V gene, CDR1 is LGHDT and CDR2 is YNNKEL (reference sequence). CDR3 length: 15 residues.

This chain joins TRBV6-1 and TRBJ1-1, with 8 bases identical to TRBD1. Germline V gives CDR1 MNHNS, CDR2 SASEGT. V lost 1 base to trimming and J lost 1 base; unmatched junction nucleotides: 14. The CDR3 runs to 19 residues. In nucleotides, the CDR3 is TGTGCCAGCAGTGAAGGAATACCGGGACAGGTCCCCTCGAACACTGAAGCTTTCTTT. Translation: CASSEGIPGQVPSNTEAFF.